The T cell receptor (beta chain) under discussion was sequenced for a study of low-dose radiotherapy and immunotherapy resistance in tumors. In the study overall: 1 Gy per fraction was delivered to Cohort 2 every two weeks, for 13 Gy total over 26 weeks.

Time point meaning: before trial treatment. V was trimmed by 5 bases and J by 3 bases, leaving 17 bases between them. CDR1 SGHRS and CDR2 YFSETQ come from the germline V gene. The CDR3 loop spans 15 amino acids. Alpha- and beta-chain coverage of first-strand cDNA came from TRAV- and TRBV-specific primers. Over roughly 20 PCR cycles, TCRs were amplified from a constant-region primer and V-primer adapter. Via MiXCR, TCRdb re-called the reads, giving one row per CDR3 protein. This sample has about 82,000 distinct CDR3 sequences, with approximately 17% found just once. This clonotype was observed many times.

This clonotype originated in a male donor with prostate cancer. The sample was PBMCs, taken before treatment. The V and J genes are TRBV5-1 and TRBJ1-2, with D unclear. The CDR3 loop is CASRRVQTRDYGYTF. CDR3 bases: TGCGCCAGCAGACGGGTTCAAACCCGGGACTATGGCTACACCTTC.